A selection of T cell receptor beta chains follows, all from one sample in a study of read filtering for tumor transcriptome and immune sequencing. Each CDR3 protein gets one entry after TCRdb re-called the reads with MiXCR. In the table there are tens of thousands of distinct CDR3 sequences, 18% of which are singletons. Source material: a population of CD138-negative cells sorted from bone marrow. Receptor source: a donor aged 40 or older with multiple myeloma. Each CDR3 is given with its conserved first and last residue. A D gene is named only where the DNA matches it firmly. Clone size is given for some rows only: seen once, a few or many times, or a class if the clone is expanded.

clone_size: many
j_call: TRBJ2-2
d_call: -
v_call: TRBV20-1
cdr3_nt: TGCAGTGCTTCCCGGCAGGCCGGGGAGCTGTTTTTT
cdr3_aa: CSASRQAGELFF

clone_size: many
j_call: TRBJ1-2
d_call: -
v_call: TRBV5-1
cdr3_nt: TGCGCCAGCAGCCGATTGGAGGGGAACTATGGCTACACCTTC
cdr3_aa: CASSRLEGNYGYTF

clone_size: -
j_call: TRBJ1-1
d_call: -
v_call: TRBV7-6
cdr3_nt: TGTGCCAGCAGCTTAGGGCTGCTGAACACTGAAGCTTTCTTT
cdr3_aa: CASSLGLLNTEAFF

clone_size: -
j_call: TRBJ2-1
d_call: TRBD2
v_call: TRBV29-1
cdr3_nt: TGCAGCGTAGGGACTAGCGGGATGTCCTACAATGAGCAGTTCTTC
cdr3_aa: CSVGTSGMSYNEQFF

clone_size: many
j_call: TRBJ2-5
d_call: -
v_call: TRBV28
cdr3_nt: TGTGCCAGCAGTTCCCCCCAGGGGTTGCAGACCCAGTACTTC
cdr3_aa: CASSSPQGLQTQYF

clone_size: -
j_call: TRBJ2-1
d_call: -
v_call: TRBV18
cdr3_nt: TGTGCCAGCTCACCGACTTCACTATCCTACAATGAGCAGTTCTTC
cdr3_aa: CASSPTSLSYNEQFF

clone_size: many
j_call: TRBJ2-5
d_call: -
v_call: TRBV7-2
cdr3_nt: TGTGCCAGCAGCACACTCGGGGGCGGAGAGACCCAGTACTTC
cdr3_aa: CASSTLGGGETQYF

clone_size: few
j_call: TRBJ1-2
d_call: -
v_call: TRBV29-1
cdr3_nt: TGCAGCGTTGAAGATATCCAGTTTGGCTACACCTTC
cdr3_aa: CSVEDIQFGYTF

clone_size: many
j_call: TRBJ2-1
d_call: -
v_call: TRBV24-1
cdr3_nt: TGTGCCACCAGTGACAGGGACAATGAGCAGTTCTTC
cdr3_aa: CATSDRDNEQFF

clone_size: few
j_call: TRBJ2-6
d_call: -
v_call: TRBV28
cdr3_nt: TGTGCCACCAACTCCGGGGCCAACGTCCTGACTTTC
cdr3_aa: CATNSGANVLTF

clone_size: many
j_call: TRBJ2-2
d_call: TRBD2
v_call: TRBV29-1
cdr3_nt: TGCAGCGTTGAGGGAGGGTTAGCGAACACCGGGGAGCTGTTTTTT
cdr3_aa: CSVEGGLANTGELFF

clone_size: many
j_call: TRBJ2-2
d_call: TRBD1
v_call: TRBV10-3
cdr3_nt: TGTGCCATCAAGCGAGACAGGGTTGGCACCGGGGAGCTGTTTTTT
cdr3_aa: CAIKRDRVGTGELFF

clone_size: many
j_call: TRBJ2-1
d_call: -
v_call: TRBV5-1
cdr3_nt: TGCGCCAGCAGCTTGGCCGGCAGCTCCTACAATGAGCAGTTCTTC
cdr3_aa: CASSLAGSSYNEQFF

clone_size: many
j_call: TRBJ1-1
d_call: -
v_call: TRBV29-1
cdr3_nt: TGCAGCGTCCTACGATTGAACACTGAAGCTTTCTTT
cdr3_aa: CSVLRLNTEAFF

clone_size: many
j_call: TRBJ2-6
d_call: -
v_call: TRBV2
cdr3_nt: TGTGCCAGCAGTGGGGGGGCGCAGGGGGCCAACGTCCTGACTTTC
cdr3_aa: CASSGGAQGANVLTF

clone_size: few
j_call: TRBJ2-1
d_call: TRBD2
v_call: TRBV29-1
cdr3_nt: TGCAGCGTTGAAAGGGGACTAGTGGATGAGCAGTTCTTC
cdr3_aa: CSVERGLVDEQFF

clone_size: medium-sized
j_call: TRBJ2-2
d_call: -
v_call: TRBV5-6
cdr3_nt: TGTGCCAGCAGCTTGTATGGGGTAACGAACACCGGGGAGCTGTTTTTT
cdr3_aa: CASSLYGVTNTGELFF

clone_size: many
j_call: TRBJ2-7
d_call: -
v_call: TRBV29-1
cdr3_nt: TGCAGCGTTGAAGAACCAGGCGAGCAGTACTTC
cdr3_aa: CSVEEPGEQYF

clone_size: many
j_call: TRBJ2-1
d_call: -
v_call: TRBV20-1
cdr3_nt: TGCAGTGCTAGTGACAGGTGGGGCAATGAGCGGTTCTTC
cdr3_aa: CSASDRWGNERFF

clone_size: many
j_call: TRBJ2-1
d_call: TRBD2
v_call: TRBV5-1
cdr3_nt: TGCGCCAGCAGAACCGGGACTAGCGGGCTCCATAGAAATGAGCAGTTCTTC
cdr3_aa: CASRTGTSGLHRNEQFF

clone_size: many
j_call: TRBJ2-3
d_call: -
v_call: TRBV7-9
cdr3_nt: TGTGCCAGCAGCTTCGATCCCACCACAGATACGCAGTATTTT
cdr3_aa: CASSFDPTTDTQYF

clone_size: many
j_call: TRBJ2-1
d_call: TRBD2
v_call: TRBV27
cdr3_nt: TGTGCCAGCAGTTTAAATCTAGCGGGAGTTCTTCTTGGTGAGCAGTTCTTC
cdr3_aa: CASSLNLAGVLLGEQFF

clone_size: many
j_call: TRBJ2-3
d_call: -
v_call: TRBV2
cdr3_nt: TGTGCCAGCAGTGAAGGTTCCAGAGATACGCAGTATTTT
cdr3_aa: CASSEGSRDTQYF

clone_size: many
j_call: TRBJ2-3
d_call: TRBD1
v_call: TRBV7-9
cdr3_nt: TGTGCCACCACCGCAGGGGGCGGATCAGATACGCAGTATTTT
cdr3_aa: CATTAGGGSDTQYF

clone_size: few
j_call: TRBJ2-1
d_call: -
v_call: TRBV4-1
cdr3_nt: TGCGCCAGCAGCCAAGTCTACAATGAGCAGTTCTTC
cdr3_aa: CASSQVYNEQFF

clone_size: few
j_call: TRBJ1-2
d_call: -
v_call: TRBV4-1
cdr3_nt: TGCGCCAGCAGCCAAGATTCGAGTAACTATGGCTACACCTTC
cdr3_aa: CASSQDSSNYGYTF